This is a list of T cell receptor beta chains from one sample in a study of T-cell memory formation after mild COVID-19. In TCRdb, the 5' RACE reads were re-called with MiXCR into one record per CDR3 protein. The repertoire has hundreds of thousands of distinct CDR3 sequences, approximately 15% of them found once; the top ten carry 20% to 25%. The sample comprised PBMCs or a T cell subset sorted from them (not recorded which). The receptors were sampled from a man aged 18 to 35 who had mild COVID-19 (a few samples of this study predate the infection). Cell type and time point are not known. Each CDR3 is given with its conserved first and last residue. The order of the fields is J gene, clone size, D gene, CDR3 length, V gene, CDR3 DNA, CDR3 protein. A D gene is named only where the DNA matches it firmly. Only part of the rows carry a size: once, few, many, or a class if the clone is expanded.

J: TRBJ1-6; size: few; D: .; length: 16; V: TRBV5-1; DNA: TGCGCCAGCAGCATTAGTCAGGGGCGAGGAAATTCACCCCTCCACTTT; CDR3: CASSISQGRGNSPLHF
J: TRBJ1-2; size: many; D: .; length: 13; V: TRBV7-9; DNA: TGTGCCAGCAGCCGGGTTTTATTTGGGGGCTACACCTTC; CDR3: CASSRVLFGGYTF
J: TRBJ2-3; size: .; D: .; length: 14; V: TRBV5-1; DNA: TGCGCCAGCAGCTTGGAACGGGGAGAGGATACGCAGTATTTT; CDR3: CASSLERGEDTQYF
J: TRBJ2-3; size: few; D: .; length: 14; V: TRBV28; DNA: TGTGCCAGCGGAGGACTCCCCTTATCTGGAACGCAGTATTTT; CDR3: CASGGLPLSGTQYF
J: TRBJ2-2; size: few; D: TRBD1; length: 18; V: TRBV4-1; DNA: TGCGCCAGCAGCCAGGAGCCGGGACAGGCTTCATACACCGGGGAGCTGTTTTTT; CDR3: CASSQEPGQASYTGELFF
J: TRBJ1-2; size: .; D: .; length: 14; V: TRBV5-1; DNA: TGCGCCAGCAGCGCCGGATTGACGGGCGCCCCCTACACCTTC; CDR3: CASSAGLTGAPYTF
J: TRBJ1-1; size: .; D: .; length: 14; V: TRBV7-6; DNA: TGTGCCAGCAGCTCCTACAGGTTGGGGACTGAAGCTTTCTTT; CDR3: CASSSYRLGTEAFF
J: TRBJ1-6; size: few; D: .; length: 17; V: TRBV6-6; DNA: TGTGCCAGCAGTTACCACAGCAGGAGCTCCTATAATTCACCCCTCCACTTT; CDR3: CASSYHSRSSYNSPLHF
J: TRBJ2-3; size: .; D: .; length: 16; V: TRBV7-8; DNA: TGTGCCAGCAGCGCAAAGGGCCAGACAGCCACAGATACGCAGTATTTT; CDR3: CASSAKGQTATDTQYF
J: TRBJ2-3; size: few; D: .; length: 16; V: TRBV4-1; DNA: TGCGCCAGCAGCCATCCCGTCGGGGCGAGCACAGATACGCAGTATTTT; CDR3: CASSHPVGASTDTQYF
J: TRBJ2-3; size: .; D: TRBD2; length: 17; V: TRBV7-8; DNA: TGTGCCAGCAGCTCACGAAGTTGGGGGGGGGACACAGATACGCAGTATTTT; CDR3: CASSSRSWGGDTDTQYF
J: TRBJ1-3; size: .; D: .; length: 17; V: TRBV7-2; DNA: TGTGCCAGCAGCTTCGCTCAATTGTCAGGGAGTGGAAACACCATATATTTT; CDR3: CASSFAQLSGSGNTIYF
J: TRBJ1-2; size: few; D: .; length: 12; V: TRBV20-1; DNA: TGCAGTGCTGCCAGTCCCACTGGCGGCTACATCTTC; CDR3: CSAASPTGGYIF
J: TRBJ2-3; size: few; D: TRBD2; length: 15; V: TRBV27; DNA: TGTGCCAGCAGTTTAGACAGACTAGCACTTGGGACGCAGTATTTT; CDR3: CASSLDRLALGTQYF
J: TRBJ2-6; size: .; D: .; length: 16; V: TRBV5-1; DNA: TGCGCCAGCAGCTTGGAGGCCCTCTCTGGGGCCAACGTCCTGACTTTC; CDR3: CASSLEALSGANVLTF
J: TRBJ1-1; size: .; D: .; length: 13; V: TRBV7-2; DNA: TGTGCCAGCAGCTTGCTCCCAGGCACTGAAGCTTTCTTT; CDR3: CASSLLPGTEAFF
J: TRBJ2-3; size: .; D: .; length: 17; V: TRBV4-3; DNA: TGCGCCAGCAGCCAAGAGTTCCGCGGCTCCGGCACAGATACGCAGTATTTT; CDR3: CASSQEFRGSGTDTQYF
J: TRBJ1-5; size: few; D: .; length: 12; V: TRBV23-1; DNA: TGCGCCCGGAGGGGCCAACATCAGCCCCAGCATTTT; CDR3: CARRGQHQPQHF
J: TRBJ2-1; size: .; D: TRBD2; length: 13; V: TRBV29-1; DNA: TGCAGCGTTGACCCTAGCGGGTTCGATGAGCAGTTCTTC; CDR3: CSVDPSGFDEQFF
J: TRBJ2-3; size: few; D: TRBD2; length: 15; V: TRBV20-1; DNA: TGCAGTGCCTCTGAGCGGGGGGGAGCCACAGATACGCAGTATTTT; CDR3: CSASERGGATDTQYF
J: TRBJ2-3; size: many; D: .; length: 16; V: TRBV5-4; DNA: TGTGCCAGCAGCTTTCGACTAAACAGGGGCACAGATACGCAGTATTTT; CDR3: CASSFRLNRGTDTQYF
J: TRBJ1-4; size: few; D: .; length: 15; V: TRBV9; DNA: TGTGCCAGCAGCGTAGGACACCCTGGGAACGAAAAACTGTTTTTT; CDR3: CASSVGHPGNEKLFF
J: TRBJ1-5; size: many; D: .; length: 15; V: TRBV7-6; DNA: TGTGCCAGCAGCCTATCCGGGACATCAAATCAGCCCCAGCATTTT; CDR3: CASSLSGTSNQPQHF
J: TRBJ2-5; size: few; D: .; length: 13; V: TRBV7-2; DNA: TGTGCCAGCTGTCGGACTTTTTTGGAGACCCAGTACTTC; CDR3: CASCRTFLETQYF
J: TRBJ1-1; size: .; D: .; length: 12; V: TRBV29-1; DNA: TGCAGCGTTGGTGAGGGTTTCACTGAAGCTTTCTTT; CDR3: CSVGEGFTEAFF
J: TRBJ1-1; size: once; D: .; length: 13; V: TRBV12-3/TRBV12-4; DNA: TGTGCCAGCAGTTTAGTATCAGACACTGAAGCTTTCTTT; CDR3: CASSLVSDTEAFF
J: TRBJ2-2; size: few; D: TRBD1; length: 15; V: TRBV24-1; DNA: TGTGCCACCAGTGATTCGGACAGGCGTGAAGGGGAGCTGTTTTTT; CDR3: CATSDSDRREGELFF
J: TRBJ2-1; size: once; D: TRBD1; length: 15; V: TRBV7-9; DNA: TGTGCCAGCAGCTTCCGGGACAGGGCTTTTAATGAGCAGTTCTTC; CDR3: CASSFRDRAFNEQFF
J: TRBJ2-3; size: few; D: TRBD2; length: 16; V: TRBV6-2/TRBV6-3; DNA: TGTGCCAGCAGCCGCGCTCTAGCGGGGGACACAGATACGCAGTATTTT; CDR3: CASSRALAGDTDTQYF